The T cell receptor beta chain under discussion was sequenced for a study of CD8 T cells in Susac syndrome. Relapsing-remitting disease, either stable or active, was present in the treatment-naive patients who were the multiple sclerosis controls. It was negative isolation that provided the CD8+ and CD4+ T cells, whereas TEMRA cells were enriched by FACS. This clonotype has only one observation. What it recognizes is unknown. Points from the study as a whole: As the study acknowledged, the number of individuals in its TCR sequencing and HLA analysis was relatively small.

It was with random hexamers that 0.5 to 1 ug RNA was reverse transcribed. The CDR3 of TCR beta was amplified by immunoSEQ multiplex PCR across 54 Vbeta and 13 Jbeta. In TCRdb, the immunoSEQ multiplex PCR reads were re-called with MiXCR into one record per CDR3 protein. The sample holds about 80,000 distinct CDR3 sequences, over 75% seen once. The sequence was collected from a human donor with multiple sclerosis. The sequenced sample was CD8+ T cells from PBMCs.

The CDR3 sequence is CASSETGGGLYNEQFF. The CDR3 DNA reads as TGTGCCAGCAGCGAGACTGGCGGGGGCCTTTACAATGAGCAGTTCTTC. V is TRBV11-2 and J is TRBJ2-1; possible D gene TRBD2, 7 bases. Germline-derived CDR1 and CDR2 are SGHAT and FQNNGV. The CDR3 contains 16 residues. Trimming pared 5 bases from V and 4 bases from J, leaving 18 bases between.